Sequencing of this T cell receptor beta chain was carried out in a study of T cell repertoires in cytomegalovirus infection. Study background: CMV epitopes used comprised recently identified HLA-C-restricted ones and well-studied HLA-B-restricted ones. Public TCR beta signatures indicated both CMV infection and matching HLA type.

The study, taken as a whole, reports: People with CMV and the relevant HLA were identified by cumulative public TCR beta family frequency. HLA-C-restricted CMV-specific TCR beta clonotypes were dominant in the ex vivo response.

In regard to this clonotype: Its antigen remains unidentified.

TCRdb reanalysed the reads using MiXCR and keeps one entry per CDR3 protein. The sample has some 130,000 distinct CDR3 sequences, about 31% seen once. CDR3 length: 15 residues. Trimming removed 6 bases from V and 5 bases from J, with 19 bases in between. Germline V gives CDR1 MDHEN, CDR2 SYDVKM. This sample comprised CD8+ T cells from cultured PBMCs, obtained from culture after CMV antigen stimulation. This sequence originates from a human donor in good health (CMV status not recorded). Some clones in this sample may be carry-over from other donors' samples. The chain recombines TRBV28 with TRBJ2-5; D is possibly TRBD1 (5 bases). DNA for the CDR3: TGTGCCAGCAGCCCCGTACGCACAGGTTCCGAGACCCAGTACTTC. Translated, it gives CASSPVRTGSETQYF.